The T cell receptor (beta chain) described here comes from a study of spatial heterogeneity in lung cancer. Time point noted: sample taken at primary tumor resection. Unsorted whole RNA of tumor, nontumor lung or frozen PBMC was sequenced. One entry per CDR3 protein, called by TCRdb with MiXCR from the 5' RACE reads. This sample yields about 90,000 distinct CDR3 sequences, of which approximately 8.6% are seen a single time; 6% to 7.5% belongs to the top ten. This sequence was found in a male donor with early-stage non-small cell lung cancer. Sequencing was performed on PBMCs, taken at surgery.

In DNA, the CDR3 is TGCGCCAGCAGCCCCCGGGACAGGGTGTCCGAGCAGTACTTC. Amino acids: CASSPRDRVSEQYF. The rearrangement links TRBV5-1 to TRBJ2-7; 9 bases agree with TRBD1. Per germline, CDR1 SGHRS and CDR2 YFSETQ. CDR3 length: 14 residues. V trimming: 4 bases; J trimming: 6 bases; junction bases outside the gene matches: 8.